This T cell receptor (beta chain) was obtained from a study of identical twins. Concerning this clonotype: The junction and the germline gene differ at one end; a read error may be behind it.

The CDR3 has 17 residues. Germline loops: CDR1 SGHAT, CDR2 FQNNGV. TCRdb recomputed calls from the 5' RACE reads with MiXCR, one row per CDR3 protein. The data show around 280,000 distinct CDR3 sequences, with approximately 8% seen just once and around 2.1% held by the top ten. These records were also assigned to another study, of yellow fever vaccine responses in identical twins.

The sequenced sample consisted of memory (CD45RO+) T cells sorted from blood. V usage is TRBV11-2 and J usage is TRBJ2-1, with 12 nucleotides matching TRBD2. The receptor's source is a woman aged 18 to 35 in good health. The CDR3 here is CASGFGQLAGGVDEQFF. The CDR3 DNA is TGTGCCAGCGGCTTTGGCCAACTAGCGGGAGGTGTGGATGAGCAGTTCTTC.